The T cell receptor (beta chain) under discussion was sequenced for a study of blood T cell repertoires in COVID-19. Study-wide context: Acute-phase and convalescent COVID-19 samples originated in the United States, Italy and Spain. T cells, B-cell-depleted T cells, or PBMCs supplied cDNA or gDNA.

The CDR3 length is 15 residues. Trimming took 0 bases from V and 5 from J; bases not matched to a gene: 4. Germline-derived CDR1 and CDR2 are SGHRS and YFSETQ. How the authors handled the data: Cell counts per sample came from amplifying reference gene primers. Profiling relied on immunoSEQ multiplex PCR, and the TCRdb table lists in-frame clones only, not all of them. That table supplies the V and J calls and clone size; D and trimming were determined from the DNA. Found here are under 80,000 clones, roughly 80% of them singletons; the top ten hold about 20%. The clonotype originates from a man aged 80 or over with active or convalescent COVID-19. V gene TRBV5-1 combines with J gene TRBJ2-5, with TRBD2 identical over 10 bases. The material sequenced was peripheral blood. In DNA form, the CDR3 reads TGCGCCAGCAGCTTGGCTAGCGGGAGAGGTGAGACCCAGTACTTC. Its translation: CASSLASGRGETQYF. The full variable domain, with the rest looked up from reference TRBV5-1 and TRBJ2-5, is KAGVTQTPRYLIKTRGQQVTLSCSPISGHRSVSWYQQTPGQGLQFLFEYFSETQRNKGNFPGRFSGRQFSNSRSEMNVSTLELGDSALYLCASSLASGRGETQYFGPGTRLLVL.